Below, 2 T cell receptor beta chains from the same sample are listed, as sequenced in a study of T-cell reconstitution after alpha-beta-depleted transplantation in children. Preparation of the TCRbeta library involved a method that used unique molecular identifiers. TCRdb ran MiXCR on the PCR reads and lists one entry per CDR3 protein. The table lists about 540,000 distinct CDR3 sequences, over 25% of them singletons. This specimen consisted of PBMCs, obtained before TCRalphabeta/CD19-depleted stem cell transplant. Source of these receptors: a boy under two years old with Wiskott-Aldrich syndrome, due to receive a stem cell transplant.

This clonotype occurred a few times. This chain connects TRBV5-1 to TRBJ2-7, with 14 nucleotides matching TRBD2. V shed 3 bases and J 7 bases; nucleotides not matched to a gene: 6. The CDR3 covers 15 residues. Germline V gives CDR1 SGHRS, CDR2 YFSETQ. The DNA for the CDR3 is TGCGCCAGCAGCTCGGGACTAGCGGGAGTCCTTGAGCAGTACTTC. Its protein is CASSSGLAGVLEQYF.

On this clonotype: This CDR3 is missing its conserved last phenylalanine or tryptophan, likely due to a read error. The CDR3 spells CASSGGLAGYEQYL. CDR3 DNA: TGTGCCAGCAGCGGGGGACTAGCGGGGTACGAGCAGTACTTA. The chain has TRBV9 and TRBJ2-7; 13 bases fit TRBD2. Looked up from germline, CDR1 is SGDLS and CDR2 is YYNGEE. V gave up 3 bases and J gave up 4 bases; unmatched junction bases: 1. The CDR3 has 14 residues.